The 14 T cell receptor beta chains presented below share a single source sample, sequenced in a study of vaccination and CD4 T cells after COVID-19. Their target antigens are unknown. This sample's treatment: roughly 11-day PBMC culture with coronavirus spike peptide pools or control peptides (ViraFEST assay). The Oncomine TCR Beta short-read assay sequenced DNA from cultured CD4+ T cells. TCRdb redid the calling of the PCR reads with MiXCR, one entry per CDR3 protein. In the table there are about 16,000 distinct CDR3 sequences, around 48% of which are singletons. The sample consisted of CD4+ T cells from blood, cultured in vitro. The receptors derive from a human donor who had recovered from COVID-19.

This clonotype was counted a few times. This chain joins TRBV5-1 and TRBJ2-5; D is unresolved. Trimming removed 4 bases at V and 2 bases at J, with 12 bases between. The CDR3 spans 14 residues. Germline values: CDR1 SGHRS, CDR2 YFSETQ. Here the CDR3 reads CASSLFSGQETQYF. CDR3 bases: TGCGCCAGCAGCCTCTTTTCTGGGCAAGAGACCCAGTACTTC.

The chain employs TRBV20-1 and TRBJ2-1; D not resolved. Trimming removed 0 bases from V and 6 bases from J, with 12 bases in between. CDR1 is DFQATT and CDR2 is SNEGSKA in the germline V gene (reference sequence). This CDR3 has 14 residues. The CDR3 region is CSARDPPRVNEQFF. The CDR3 nucleotides are TGCAGTGCTAGAGATCCACCAAGGGTCAATGAGCAGTTCTTC.

This clonotype appeared a few times. The rearrangement links TRBV21-1 to TRBJ2-3. TRBV21-1 is classified as a pseudogene. The CDR3 spans 16 residues. DNA of the CDR3: TGTGCCAGCAGCAAAGGGGTCACGGAGATGAGAGATACGCAGTATTTT. Protein: CASSKGVTEMRDTQYF.

This clonotype was recorded a few times. This sequence joins TRBV20-1 and TRBJ2-3, with D unresolved. Germline lookup yields CDR1 DFQATT and CDR2 SNEGSKA (reference sequence). The CDR3 covers 14 residues. Trimming took 2 bases from V and 4 from J, leaving 13 bases between them. CDR3 DNA sequence: TGCAGTGCTAGATCTGGGCCTTTGGCAGATACGCAGTATTTT. It specifies CSARSGPLADTQYF.

This chain uses TRBV6-5 with TRBJ1-2; 10 nucleotides line up with TRBD1. The CDR3 consists of 16 residues. CDR1 and CDR2 from the germline V gene are MNHEY and SVGAGI. With 2 bases clipped from V and 8 bases from J, the junction kept 11 bases outside the gene matches. The CDR3 nucleotides read TGTGCCAGCAGTTACGTCGGGGACAGGGGAGCGCGCGGCTACACCTTC. Translation: CASSYVGDRGARGYTF.

The rearrangement uses TRBV7-6 and TRBJ1-5; TRBD1 matches at 7 bases. J lost 4 bases, V lost 5 bases, and 14 bases had no gene match. Germline assignment: CDR1 SGHVS and CDR2 FNYEAQ. The length of the CDR3 is 17 residues. This chain's CDR3 is CASSPRQGTGANQPQHF. The CDR3 DNA is TGTGCCAGCAGCCCAAGACAAGGCACAGGGGCTAATCAGCCCCAGCATTTT. Full variable domain (remainder filled in from reference TRBV7-6 and TRBJ1-5): GAGVSQSPRYKVTKRGQDVALRCDPISGHVSLYWYRQALGQGPEFLTYFNYEAQQDKSGLPNDRFSAERPEGSISTLTIQRTEQRDSAMYRCASSPRQGTGANQPQHFGDGTRLSIL.

The V and J genes are TRBV6-1 and TRBJ1-3; no reliable D call. V was cut by 7 bases and J by 4 bases, with 11 bases left in between. Germline assignment: CDR1 MNHNS and CDR2 SASEGT. The CDR3 consists of 13 residues. CDR3 nucleotides: TGTGCCAGCAAAAGGGTAGCGGGAAACACCATATATTTT. Its protein product is CASKRVAGNTIYF.

This chain uses TRBV7-2 with TRBJ2-7; D is perhaps TRBD2 (7 bases). Germline-derived CDR1 and CDR2 are SGHTA and FQGNSA. The ends were cut back, 3 bases at V and 3 bases at J, with 12 bases in the middle. The CDR3 covers 14 residues. CDR3 nucleotide sequence: TGTGCCAGCAGCTTTGGGGGGGGCCTCTACGAGCAGTACTTC. This encodes CASSFGGGLYEQYF.

The V gene is TRBV21-1, the J gene TRBJ1-6; the table calls TRBD1, which could not be checked here. TRBV21-1 is shown as a pseudogene. CDR3 size: 18 residues. The CDR3 sequence: CASSKTSRARVDNSPLHF. The CDR3 DNA reads as TGTGCCAGCAGCAAAACTAGTCGGGCCCGGGTAGATAATTCACCCCTCCACTTT.

In this sample, this clonotype turned up a few times. V and J are TRBV12-3 or TRBV12-4 and TRBJ1-5; 9 bases are a match to TRBD1. The CDR3 runs 15 residues. V shed 7 bases, J shed 5 bases, and the junction held 9 bases outside the gene matches. The CDR3 spells CASKGGQGPYQPQHF. DNA for the CDR3: TGTGCCAGCAAAGGGGGACAGGGACCCTATCAGCCCCAGCATTTT.

This chain joins TRBV12-3 or TRBV12-4 and TRBJ1-6; possible D gene TRBD1, 6 bases. The CDR3 totals 13 residues. The ends were cut back, 6 bases at V and 9 bases at J, with 12 bases in the middle. CDR3 bases: TGTGCCAGCAGCCGGGACACCTTTTCACCCCTCCACTTT. It encodes CASSRDTFSPLHF.

The chain employs TRBV18 and TRBJ2-1; 13 nucleotides line up with TRBD2. The length of the CDR3 is 15 residues. Per the germline V gene, CDR1 is KGHSH and CDR2 is LQKENI. V shed 3 bases and J 8 bases; nucleotides not matched to a gene: 4. The CDR3 sequence is CASSPGLAGKDEQFF. The CDR3 bases are TGTGCCAGCTCACCGGGACTAGCGGGAAAAGATGAGCAGTTCTTC.

This rearrangement joins TRBV20-1 to TRBJ1-5, with D possibly being TRBD1 (5 bases). V was clipped by 5 bases and J by 5 bases, with 19 bases between them. CDR1 is DFQATT and CDR2 is SNEGSKA in the germline V gene (reference sequence). This CDR3 has 15 residues. CDR3 sequence reads: CSARRDAGTDQPQHF. CDR3 coding DNA: TGCAGTGCTCGCCGGGACGCGGGGACGGATCAGCCCCAGCATTTT.

There are a few counts of this clonotype. The rearrangement joins TRBV10-2 to TRBJ1-6; D gene uncertain. CDR1 and CDR2 (germline): WSHSY, SAAADI. Trimming left V 5 bases short and J 0 bases short, with 5 bases between. The CDR3 has 14 residues. CDR3 nucleotide sequence: TGCGCCAGCAGTCGGAGCTCCTATAATTCACCCCTCCACTTT. This translates into CASSRSSYNSPLHF.